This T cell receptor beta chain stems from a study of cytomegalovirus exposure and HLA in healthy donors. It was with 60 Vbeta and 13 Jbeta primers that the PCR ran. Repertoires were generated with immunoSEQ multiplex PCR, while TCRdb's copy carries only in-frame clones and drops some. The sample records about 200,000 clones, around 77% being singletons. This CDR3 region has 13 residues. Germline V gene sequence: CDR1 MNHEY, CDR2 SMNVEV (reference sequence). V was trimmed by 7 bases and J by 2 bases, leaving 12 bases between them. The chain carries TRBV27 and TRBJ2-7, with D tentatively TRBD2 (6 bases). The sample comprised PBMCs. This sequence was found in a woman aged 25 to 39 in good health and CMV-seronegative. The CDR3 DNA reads TGTGCCAGCAAGGGGCCGGGAGCCTACGAGCAGTACTTC. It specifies CASKGPGAYEQYF.